These 4 T cell receptor beta chains were all obtained from the same sample, sequenced in a study of T cell changes during pregnancy in multiple sclerosis. The assay was immunoSEQ multiplex PCR, and TCRdb's table has in-frame clones only and misses some. The sample lists about 57,000 clones; around 94% were seen once. This specimen was CD4+ T cells from peripheral blood mononuclear cells, taken in the third trimester of pregnancy. The origin of the receptors is a female donor with multiple sclerosis, enrolled in a pregnancy study.

The J gene is TRBJ2-7, the V gene TRBV4-3; D is perhaps TRBD2 (6 bases). Germline values: CDR1 LGHNA, CDR2 YSLEER. The V end was cut by 3 bases, the J end by 4 bases, with 16 bases between. This CDR3 spans 15 amino acids. The CDR3 bases are TGCGCCAGCAGCCACCGGCGGGACGGTGGGTACGAGCAGTACTTC. Translated: CASSHRRDGGYEQYF.

This chain uses TRBV5-8 with TRBJ1-5; 9 bases map to TRBD1. V trimming: 2 bases; J trimming: 3 bases; junction bases outside the gene matches: 3. Germline-derived CDR1 and CDR2 are SGHTS and YDEGEE. The CDR3 runs to 15 residues. The CDR3 reads CASSFGQGINQPQHF. In DNA, the CDR3 is TGTGCCAGCAGCTTCGGACAGGGGATCAATCAGCCCCAGCATTTT.

The chain links TRBV7-2 to TRBJ1-5; maybe TRBD1 (6 bases). From germline, CDR1 is SGHTA and CDR2 FQGNSA. The CDR3 extends over 16 amino acids. V lost 1 base, J lost 4 bases, and 14 bases lay in between. CDR3 coding DNA: TGTGCCAGCAGCTTAGGGGGGACACCACTAAATCAGCCCCAGCATTTT. Its translation: CASSLGGTPLNQPQHF. Full variable domain (rest looked up from reference TRBV7-2 and TRBJ1-5): GAGVSQSPSNKVTEKGKDVELRCDPISGHTALYWYRQSLGQGLEFLIYFQGNSAPDKSGLPSDRFSAERTGGSVSTLTIQRTQQEDSAVYLCASSLGGTPLNQPQHFGDGTRLSIL.

J is TRBJ1-1 and V is TRBV7-9; no definite D call. V was cut by 3 bases and J by 2 bases, with 4 bases left in between. This CDR3 is built from 12 residues. The germline V gene encodes CDR1 SEHNR and CDR2 FQNEAQ (reference sequence). CDR3 bases: TGTGCCAGCAGCTTTCTAAACACTGAAGCTTTCTTT. Residues: CASSFLNTEAFF. The variable domain in full, with the rest retrieved from reference TRBV7-9 and TRBJ1-1, is DTGVSQNPRHKITKRGQNVTFRCDPISEHNRLYWYRQTLGQGPEFLTYFQNEAQLEKSRLLSDRFSAERPKGSFSTLEIQRTEQGDSAMYLCASSFLNTEAFFGQGTRLTVV.